Below are 11 T cell receptor beta chains sequenced from a single sample in a study of tumor-infiltrating lymphocytes in primary liver carcinoma. Starting from around 510 ng of total RNA, TCR beta cDNA was produced with a primer in the constant region. Library construction for TCR beta comprised three nested multiplex PCR rounds performed with slightly modified ARM-PCR. Two initial PCR rounds of around 10 cycles each paired TRBV1-TRBV30 forward primers with a C-beta reverse primer. TCRdb called the multiplex PCR reads again in MiXCR, with one record for every CDR3 protein. The repertoire includes under 150,000 distinct CDR3 sequences, roughly 75% of them detected once, and 8.1% sits in the top ten. For each extraction, RNA and DNA were obtained together from around 20-30 mg of unsorted bulk tissue. Input material: tumor-adjacent normal liver tissue. The receptors were gathered from a woman aged 60-75 years with primary liver carcinoma and hepatitis B virus infection.

The chain carries TRBV11-2 and TRBJ2-3; weak D call: TRBD2 (5 bases). Trimming shortened V by 3 bases and J by 2 bases, and 21 bases separated the two germline ends. CDR1 is SGHAT and CDR2 is FQNNGV in the germline V gene. The CDR3 has 18 amino acids. CDR3 region: CASSFRPSRSFSTDTQYF. For the CDR3, the DNA is TGTGCCAGCAGCTTCCGGCCTAGCAGGTCCTTCTCCACAGATACGCAGTATTTT.

For this clonotype: With a much larger clone just one base away, this may be a read error. V and J are TRBV5-6 and TRBJ2-6, with D tentatively TRBD2 (5 bases). Germline V gives CDR1 SGHDT, CDR2 YYEEEE. This CDR3 comprises 17 residues. Trimming took off 3 bases at V and 0 bases at J, with 13 bases between the two ends. The CDR3 bases are TGTGCCAGCAGCTATCGGACTGCGAACTCTGGGGCCAACGTCCTGACTTTC. Translating it yields CASSYRTANSGANVLTF.

As concerns this clonotype: One end of the junction varies from germline; a read error may be responsible. The chain combines TRBV11-3 with TRBJ2-3; 9 bases align to TRBD2. CDR1 SGHNT and CDR2 YENEEA come from the germline V gene. The CDR3 is 19 amino acids. CDR3 bases: TGTGCAAGCAGCCCCGGGACTAGCAGATTAACATTCCAACGGGATGCGCAGTATTTT. Translation: CASSPGTSRLTFQRDAQYF.

This clonotype is labeled large. The DNA for the CDR3 is TGTGCCAGCATCAGATTATCGGGGTCAGATACGCAGTATTTT. It yields the protein CASIRLSGSDTQYF. The chain employs TRBV6-5 and TRBJ2-3; TRBD2 is a possible D gene (5 bases). The CDR3 covers 14 residues. V lost 7 bases and J 4 bases, leaving 15 bases between the germline ends. CDR1 is MNHEY and CDR2 is SVGAGI in the germline V gene.

The chain employs TRBV29-1 and TRBJ2-3; TRBD1 is a possible D gene (6 bases). The CDR3 contains 16 residues. Germline V lookup: CDR1 SQVTM, CDR2 ANQGSEA. The CDR3 loop is CSVHSLQGWGTDTQYF. The CDR3 region has the DNA TGCAGTGTTCATTCGTTACAGGGATGGGGCACAGATACGCAGTATTTT.

This clonotype occurred once. V and J are TRBV7-9 and TRBJ1-1; D not certain. The CDR3 has 14 amino acids. The germline gives CDR1 SEHNR, CDR2 FQNEAQ (reference sequence). The CDR3 spells CTCSLVNENTEAFF. The CDR3 DNA sequence: TGTACCTGCAGCTTAGTGAACGAGAACACTGAAGCTTTCTTT.

The chain joins TRBV21-1 to TRBJ2-2; TRBD1, the table's D call, was not compared with the DNA. TRBV21-1 is classified as a pseudogene. This CDR3 is built from 13 residues. The CDR3, as DNA: TGTGCAAGTTCGACAGGGAACACCGGGGCGCTGTTTTTT. This gives the protein CASSTGNTGALFF.

In regard to this clonotype: A read error may account for a junction end that differs from germline. The chain is built from TRBV12-3 or TRBV12-4 and TRBJ2-2; tentatively, D is TRBD1 (6 bases). The CDR3 covers 15 residues. The DNA of the CDR3 is TGTGGCAACACTCTCTTGCTGGGGGACACCGGGGAGTTGTTTTTT. Protein sequence: CGNTLLLGDTGELFF.

A few counts support this clonotype. In this CDR3 the conserved last residue, phenylalanine or tryptophan, is missing, so a read error is likely. The J gene is TRBJ2-3, the V gene TRBV11-2; D is unresolved. CDR3 length: 16 residues. V was shortened by 1 base and J by 1 base, with 12 bases between the two germline ends. Germline lookup yields CDR1 SGHAT and CDR2 FQNNGV. The CDR3 protein is CASSLGKGTGTDTQYL. In nucleotides, the CDR3 is TGTGCCAGCAGCTTAGGCAAGGGCACCGGCACAGATACGCAGTATCTT.

With regard to this clonotype: Compared with germline, one end of the junction differs, possibly owing to a read error. The chain combines TRBV6-1 with TRBJ1-1; D not certain. Germline V gene lookup returns CDR1 MNHNS and CDR2 SASEGT. The CDR3 runs 16 residues. CDR3 residues: CASSGARARLDTEAFF. CDR3 DNA sequence: TGCGCCAGCAGTGGAGCGAGGGCGAGGCTGGACACTGAAGCTTTCTTT.

Details on this clonotype: One end of the junction does not line up with germline, which may come from a read error. The chain has TRBV4-2 and TRBJ2-1; TRBD2 is a possible D gene (6 bases). Per the germline V gene, CDR1 is LGHNA and CDR2 is YNFKEQ. This CDR3 comprises 18 residues. CDR3 residues: CASSQDLRGTSSYNEQLF. In DNA form, the CDR3 reads TGTGCCAGCAGCCAAGACCTCCGGGGGACGAGCTCCTACAATGAGCAGCTCTTC.